Presented here are 9 T cell receptor beta chains from one specimen sequenced in a study of CD8 T cells in ankylosing spondylitis (dated by TCRdb to about 2017). General conclusions and limits of the study: Blood from ankylosing spondylitis patients appeared to be characterized by a TCR beta motif composed of about eight highly homologous amino acid variants.

The library came from 5' RACE. Sequencing took place on an Illumina HiSeq 2500. TCRdb handled the public reads itself, with Q25 trimming in fastp and clone calling in MiXCR, and kept productive beta chains. Each record represents a unique CDR3 protein, reported with the most common genes and DNA among its rows. This sample gives roughly 440,000 distinct CDR3 sequences in total; 17% of them show up just once. The ten top clones hold just over 1% of the sample. Their target antigens are unknown. Source material: blood, either unsorted or a sorted T cell fraction (not recorded which). These TCRs come from a male donor with ankylosing spondylitis.

This clonotype was seen a handful of times. This rearrangement joins TRBV25-1 to TRBJ2-4; 9 nucleotides match TRBD1. Germline loops: CDR1 MGHDK, CDR2 SYGVNS. V was clipped by 4 bases and J by 4 bases; unmatched bases: 5. This CDR3 is 15 amino acids long. The CDR3 coding sequence is TGTGCCAGCAGTGCATTCGGGACAGGGAAAAACATTCAGTACTTC. Amino acids: CASSAFGTGKNIQYF.

The V call is TRBV25-1, the J call TRBJ2-2, with D tentatively TRBD1 (5 bases). The CDR3 contains 16 residues. CDR1 is MGHDK and CDR2 is SYGVNS in the germline V gene. Trimming stripped 4 bases from V and 4 bases from J, with 16 bases between. CDR3 amino acids: CASSARSRRGTGELFF. As DNA, the CDR3 is TGTGCCAGCAGTGCCCGATCGAGAAGGGGCACCGGGGAGCTGTTTTTT.

The chain recombines TRBV18 with TRBJ2-7; 9 bases fit TRBD1. This CDR3 comprises 15 residues. Germline V gene data show CDR1 as KGHSH and CDR2 as LQKENI. V gave up 2 bases and J gave up 2 bases; unmatched junction bases: 4. The DNA for the CDR3 is TGTGCCAGCTCACCAGTAGGGGACAGGGCCTACGAGCAGTACTTC. Translating gives CASSPVGDRAYEQYF.

This clonotype was seen more than once but under ten times. The gene calls are TRBV20-1 and TRBJ1-2; 7 nucleotides align to TRBD1. Trimming cost V 0 bases and J 7 bases; bases outside gene matches: 11. CDR1 and CDR2 (germline): DFQATT, SNEGSKA (reference sequence). The CDR3 is 15 amino acids. CDR3 sequence: CSARDRGAGGFGYTF. The CDR3 region has the DNA TGCAGTGCTAGAGATCGAGGTGCAGGGGGGTTTGGCTACACCTTC.

V is TRBV2 and J is TRBJ2-1; D remains unclear. The ends were cut back, 7 bases at V and 7 bases at J, with 11 bases in the middle. The CDR3 loop spans 12 amino acids. Germline V gene lookup returns CDR1 SNHLY and CDR2 FYNNEI. CDR3 DNA sequence: TGTGCCAGCACATCATCTAGGAATGAGCAGTTCTTC. Translating gives CASTSSRNEQFF.

In its sample, this clonotype was seen a few times. The chain joins TRBV20-1 to TRBJ2-7; 8 positions match TRBD2. V lost 5 bases and J lost 0; bases outside the gene matches: 9. The germline V gene encodes CDR1 DFQATT and CDR2 SNEGSKA (reference sequence). The length of the CDR3 is 15 residues. CDR3 nucleotides: TGCAGTGCTCCTTATACGGGGGGGGGCTCCTACGAGCAGTACTTC. This codes for CSAPYTGGGSYEQYF.

This clonotype was picked up a small number of times. The V and J genes are TRBV7-9 and TRBJ2-7, with 10 positions matching TRBD2. V dropped 2 bases and J dropped 3; count of bases not matched to a gene: 4. CDR3 size: 15 residues. Germline-derived CDR1 and CDR2 are SEHNR and FQNEAQ (reference sequence). The CDR3 here is CASSLRSSGSYEQYF. Written as DNA, the CDR3 is TGTGCCAGCAGCTTAAGGTCTAGCGGGAGCTACGAGCAGTACTTC.

In its sample, this clonotype was seen many times. This rearrangement joins TRBV5-1 to TRBJ2-1, with unresolved D. The V gene's germline CDR1 is SGHRS and CDR2 YFSETQ. This CDR3 spans 12 amino acids. The V end lost 0 bases, the J end lost 7 bases, and 5 bases lay between the germline ends. The CDR3 spells CASSLDGNEQFF. CDR3 coding DNA: TGCGCCAGCAGCTTGGATGGGAATGAGCAGTTCTTC.

This chain uses TRBV6-1 with TRBJ1-2; TRBD1 aligns across 10 bases. The CDR3 is made up of 14 amino acids. Germline loops: CDR1 MNHNS, CDR2 SASEGT. Trimming cost V 6 bases and J 2 bases; bases outside gene matches: 3. This CDR3 reads CASRRQGANYGYTF. The CDR3 DNA follows: TGTGCCAGCAGGAGACAGGGGGCAAACTATGGCTACACCTTC.